This is a list of T cell receptor beta chains from one sample in a study of blood T cell repertoires in COVID-19. Assay used: immunoSEQ multiplex PCR; TCRdb lists only in-frame clones, some missing. The profile shows fewer than 150,000 clones, 71% of them singletons. The sample consisted of peripheral blood. The receptors originated from a human donor with acute or convalescent COVID-19. The donor label of this sample is uncertain. Both conserved end residues are part of each CDR3. The order of the fields is CDR3 protein, CDR3 DNA, V gene, clone size, J gene, D gene, CDR3 length. The D gene is left open where the match is weak. Part of the rows lack a size; the others show once, few, many or a class for expanded clones.

CDR3aa: CASSHNRNTGELFF
CDR3nt: TGTGCCAGCAGCCACAACAGAAACACCGGGGAGCTGTTTTTT
v_gene: TRBV3-1/TRBV3-2
abundance: NA
j_gene: TRBJ2-2
d_gene: NA
len: 14

CDR3aa: CASSRDRGRAFF
CDR3nt: TGTGCCAGCAGCCGGGACAGGGGGCGAGCTTTCTTT
v_gene: TRBV11-3
abundance: few
j_gene: TRBJ1-1
d_gene: TRBD1
len: 12

CDR3aa: CATSRDLWSRGTDNSPLHF
CDR3nt: TGTGCCACCAGCAGAGATCTTTGGTCACGGGGTACCGATAATTCACCCCTCCACTTT
v_gene: TRBV15
abundance: many
j_gene: TRBJ1-6
d_gene: NA
len: 19

CDR3aa: CASSQGTGGYNEQFF
CDR3nt: TGCGCCAGCAGCCAAGGTACGGGGGGCTACAATGAGCAGTTCTTC
v_gene: TRBV4-1
abundance: once
j_gene: TRBJ2-1
d_gene: TRBD2
len: 15

CDR3aa: CAWSTGGSEQFF
CDR3nt: TGTGCCTGGAGCACAGGGGGAAGTGAGCAGTTCTTC
v_gene: TRBV30
abundance: NA
j_gene: TRBJ2-1
d_gene: TRBD1
len: 12

CDR3aa: CASSLEQGGHNEQFF
CDR3nt: TGTGCCAGCAGCTTGGAGCAGGGGGGACACAATGAGCAGTTCTTC
v_gene: TRBV5-5
abundance: few
j_gene: TRBJ2-1
d_gene: NA
len: 15

CDR3aa: CASSPRGETSGGMYNEQFF
CDR3nt: TGTGCCAGCAGCCCCCGGGGGGAGACTAGCGGGGGTATGTACAATGAGCAGTTCTTC
v_gene: TRBV4-2
abundance: once
j_gene: TRBJ2-1
d_gene: TRBD2
len: 19

CDR3aa: CASSFRQGNSPLHF
CDR3nt: TGTGCCAGCAGTTTTAGGCAGGGGAATTCACCCCTCCACTTT
v_gene: TRBV28
abundance: few
j_gene: TRBJ1-6
d_gene: NA
len: 14

CDR3aa: CAKRGQGAHNEQFF
CDR3nt: TGTGCCAAACGGGGACAGGGGGCCCACAATGAGCAGTTCTTC
v_gene: TRBV2
abundance: many
j_gene: TRBJ2-1
d_gene: TRBD1
len: 14

CDR3aa: CASSTWTGGPQGTQYF
CDR3nt: TGCGCCAGCAGCACGTGGACAGGGGGCCCGCAGGGGACCCAGTACTTC
v_gene: TRBV5-1
abundance: few
j_gene: TRBJ2-5
d_gene: TRBD1
len: 16

CDR3aa: CASSFAVAGPRTQYF
CDR3nt: TGTGCCAGCAGTTTTGCAGTGGCAGGCCCTCGGACCCAGTACTTC
v_gene: TRBV27
abundance: NA
j_gene: TRBJ2-5
d_gene: NA
len: 15

CDR3aa: CASSPKGIPLFF
CDR3nt: TGTGCCAGCAGCCCCAAGGGGATACCGTTGTTTTTT
v_gene: TRBV7-9
abundance: few
j_gene: TRBJ1-4
d_gene: NA
len: 12

CDR3aa: CASSPDRQGGNTIYF
CDR3nt: TGTGCCAGCAGCCCTGACCGACAGGGAGGAAACACCATATATTTT
v_gene: TRBV7-6
abundance: NA
j_gene: TRBJ1-3
d_gene: TRBD1
len: 15

CDR3aa: CASSSRRDSHSNQPQHF
CDR3nt: TGTGCCAGTAGTAGTCGGAGGGACAGTCATAGCAATCAGCCCCAGCATTTT
v_gene: TRBV19
abundance: NA
j_gene: TRBJ1-5
d_gene: TRBD1
len: 17

CDR3aa: CATSDTTGGNTGELFF
CDR3nt: TGTGCCACCAGTGATACTACGGGGGGGAACACCGGGGAGCTGTTTTTT
v_gene: TRBV24-1
abundance: NA
j_gene: TRBJ2-2
d_gene: TRBD2
len: 16

CDR3aa: CASSSDRNNQPQHF
CDR3nt: TGTGCCAGTAGTAGTGACAGAAACAATCAGCCCCAGCATTTT
v_gene: TRBV19
abundance: few
j_gene: TRBJ1-5
d_gene: NA
len: 14

CDR3aa: CASSGRSTGTDTQYF
CDR3nt: TGTGCCAGCTCAGGTCGGTCCACGGGCACAGATACGCAGTATTTT
v_gene: TRBV18
abundance: NA
j_gene: TRBJ2-3
d_gene: NA
len: 15

CDR3aa: CASSSGGADYGYTF
CDR3nt: TGTGCCAGCAGCTCAGGGGGCGCGGACTATGGCTACACCTTC
v_gene: TRBV11-2
abundance: NA
j_gene: TRBJ1-2
d_gene: TRBD1
len: 14

CDR3aa: CASSSDGQGNSPLHF
CDR3nt: TGCGCCAGCAGCTCCGACGGACAGGGAAATTCACCCCTCCACTTT
v_gene: TRBV5-1
abundance: few
j_gene: TRBJ1-6
d_gene: TRBD1
len: 15

CDR3aa: CASSLDSGAAAFF
CDR3nt: TGTGCCAGCAGCTTAGATTCTGGGGCAGCAGCTTTCTTT
v_gene: TRBV11-2
abundance: NA
j_gene: TRBJ1-1
d_gene: NA
len: 13

CDR3aa: CASSDGTEAFF
CDR3nt: TGCGCCAGCAGTGACGGTACTGAAGCTTTCTTT
v_gene: TRBV10-2
abundance: NA
j_gene: TRBJ1-1
d_gene: NA
len: 11

CDR3aa: CASSRPSTGGAYNEQFF
CDR3nt: TGTGCCAGCAGTCGACCTAGCACGGGGGGGGCTTACAATGAGCAGTTCTTC
v_gene: TRBV3-1/TRBV3-2
abundance: many
j_gene: TRBJ2-1
d_gene: TRBD2
len: 17

CDR3aa: CASSFGDRETQYF
CDR3nt: TGCGCCAGCAGCTTCGGGGATCGAGAGACCCAGTACTTC
v_gene: TRBV5-1
abundance: many
j_gene: TRBJ2-5
d_gene: NA
len: 13

CDR3aa: CASREVARSTDTQYF
CDR3nt: TGTGCCAGCCGAGAGGTAGCGAGAAGCACAGATACGCAGTATTTT
v_gene: TRBV11-2
abundance: many
j_gene: TRBJ2-3
d_gene: NA
len: 15

CDR3aa: CSVLDSGYDEQFF
CDR3nt: TGCAGCGTCCTAGATTCAGGGTACGATGAGCAGTTCTTC
v_gene: TRBV29-1
abundance: NA
j_gene: TRBJ2-1
d_gene: NA
len: 13

CDR3aa: CASSPVGGGPNTGELFF
CDR3nt: TGTGCCAGCAGCCCCGTCGGCGGGGGCCCGAACACCGGGGAGCTGTTTTTT
v_gene: TRBV7-9
abundance: NA
j_gene: TRBJ2-2
d_gene: NA
len: 17

CDR3aa: CASSQRWDYGYNF
CDR3nt: TGTGCCAGCAGCCAGCGATGGGACTATGGCTACAACTTC
v_gene: TRBV6-6
abundance: NA
j_gene: TRBJ1-2
d_gene: NA
len: 13

CDR3aa: CASRRDSDSPLHF
CDR3nt: TGTGCCAGCAGAAGGGACAGTGATTCACCCCTCCACTTT
v_gene: TRBV6-5
abundance: few
j_gene: TRBJ1-6
d_gene: TRBD1
len: 13

CDR3aa: CASSERLAEPSEQYF
CDR3nt: TGTGCCAGCAGTGAACGACTAGCGGAACCAAGTGAGCAGTACTTC
v_gene: TRBV25-1
abundance: NA
j_gene: TRBJ2-7
d_gene: TRBD2
len: 15

CDR3aa: CASSIRRGTTDTQYF
CDR3nt: TGTGCCAGTAGTATCCGGCGGGGGACCACAGATACGCAGTATTTT
v_gene: TRBV19
abundance: NA
j_gene: TRBJ2-3
d_gene: TRBD2
len: 15

CDR3aa: CASSSQSTNYGYTF
CDR3nt: TGTGCCAGTAGTTCACAGTCCACAAACTATGGCTACACCTTC
v_gene: TRBV19
abundance: NA
j_gene: TRBJ1-2
d_gene: NA
len: 14

CDR3aa: CASSRAGGNTIYF
CDR3nt: TGTGCCAGTTCGAGAGCTGGTGGAAACACCATATATTTT
v_gene: TRBV19
abundance: medium-sized
j_gene: TRBJ1-3
d_gene: NA
len: 13

CDR3aa: CASRSGLTDNQPQHF
CDR3nt: TGTGCCAGTCGTTCCGGGTTGACGGACAATCAGCCCCAGCATTTT
v_gene: TRBV28
abundance: few
j_gene: TRBJ1-5
d_gene: NA
len: 15

CDR3aa: CASSYSRAGGDQPQHF
CDR3nt: TGTGCCAGCAGTTACTCTAGGGCAGGAGGAGATCAGCCCCAGCATTTT
v_gene: TRBV6-5
abundance: NA
j_gene: TRBJ1-5
d_gene: NA
len: 16

CDR3aa: CASSLRRGLRSNEQFF
CDR3nt: TGTGCCAGCAGCCTCCGTCGGGGACTGCGAAGCAATGAGCAGTTCTTC
v_gene: TRBV14
abundance: many
j_gene: TRBJ2-1
d_gene: NA
len: 16

CDR3aa: CASIRWEVPHYEQYF
CDR3nt: TGTGCCAGCATCCGTTGGGAGGTACCCCACTACGAGCAGTACTTC
v_gene: TRBV5-8
abundance: NA
j_gene: TRBJ2-7
d_gene: NA
len: 15

CDR3aa: CASSGTDQETQYF
CDR3nt: TGTGCCAGCAGTGGGACAGACCAAGAGACCCAGTACTTC
v_gene: TRBV12-3/TRBV12-4
abundance: NA
j_gene: TRBJ2-5
d_gene: TRBD1
len: 13

CDR3aa: CASSSPGGRQGGNTIYF
CDR3nt: TGTGCCAGCAGCTCGCCAGGGGGTCGTCAGGGGGGAAACACCATATATTTT
v_gene: TRBV7-9
abundance: NA
j_gene: TRBJ1-3
d_gene: TRBD1
len: 17

CDR3aa: CASRLNRGRQETQYF
CDR3nt: TGTGCCAGCCGTCTAAACAGGGGGCGGCAAGAGACCCAGTACTTC
v_gene: TRBV6-5
abundance: few
j_gene: TRBJ2-5
d_gene: TRBD1
len: 15

CDR3aa: CASSLRTGSIDIQYF
CDR3nt: TGTGCCAGCAGTTTACGGACAGGTTCGATAGACATTCAGTACTTC
v_gene: TRBV28
abundance: NA
j_gene: TRBJ2-4
d_gene: TRBD1
len: 15

CDR3aa: CASKSVQANTEAFF
CDR3nt: TGTGCCAGCAAGTCCGTCCAGGCTAACACTGAAGCTTTCTTT
v_gene: TRBV28
abundance: NA
j_gene: TRBJ1-1
d_gene: NA
len: 14